The T cell receptor beta chain under discussion was sequenced for a study of T cells after yellow fever vaccination. The length of the CDR3 is 16 residues. Per germline, CDR1 LGHNA and CDR2 YSLEER. Trimming pared 4 bases from V and 4 bases from J, leaving 18 bases between. Each CDR3 protein is one row after TCRdb ran MiXCR on the 5' RACE reads. The sample holds some 400,000 distinct CDR3 sequences, 15% to 20% seen once. Study results and limitations: Some clonotypes, a small share, were shared between CD4 and CD8 compartments.

This clonotype was picked up a small number of times. Its antigen is not identified. The rearrangement joins TRBV4-3 to TRBJ2-3; a weak D match, TRBD2 (5 bases). Sequenced material: PBMCs, taken before the yellow fever booster vaccination. This receptor was taken from a man aged 18 to 35 who received the YFV17D yellow fever vaccine. CDR3 bases: TGCGCCAGCAGCCTAAGGCTACTAGTTGGGTCAGATACGCAGTATTTT. The encoded protein is CASSLRLLVGSDTQYF.